Listed here are 8 T cell receptor beta chains from one sample, sequenced in a study of long-term antiretroviral therapy in people with HIV. Survey-level immunoSEQ v3.0 assays were run. Clones were sequenced by immunoSEQ multiplex PCR, and TCRdb holds only the in-frame ones, with some missing. The sample holds over 30,000 clones, around 79% seen once. The sample was unsorted PBMCs, taken 1.9 years after starting antiretroviral therapy. The receptors were sampled from a man between 18 and 35 years old with HIV.

This clone showed up just once. The genes are TRBV28 and TRBJ1-2; D may be TRBD1 (5 bases). From germline, CDR1 is MDHEN and CDR2 SYDVKM. Trimming removed 3 bases from V and 12 bases from J, with 14 bases in between. The CDR3 has 12 residues. CDR3 sequence: CASSLRDYSNTF. The CDR3 bases are TGTGCCAGCAGTTTGAGGGACTACTCTAACACCTTC.

V is TRBV10-3 and J is TRBJ2-7; either TRBD1 or TRBD2 may fit D (6 bases each). Trimming took off 4 bases at V and 6 bases at J, with 13 bases between the two ends. This CDR3 has 13 residues. Germline assignment: CDR1 ENHRY and CDR2 SYGVKD. The chain's CDR3 is CAISGEEGGEQYV. CDR3 coding DNA: TGTGCCATCAGTGGGGAGGAGGGGGGCGAGCAGTACGTC.

The V and J genes are TRBV7-9 and TRBJ1-6; a weak D match, TRBD1 (6 bases). V was pared by 5 bases and J by 10 bases, with 15 bases between. The germline V gene encodes CDR1 SEHNR and CDR2 FQNEAQ (reference sequence). The CDR3 runs 14 residues. CDR3 sequence (DNA): TGTGCCAGCAGCCAGGAACAGGGTTTGTCACCCCTCCACTTT. Translated, it gives CASSQEQGLSPLHF.

This sequence joins TRBV6-1 and TRBJ1-1; D not certain. The CDR3 sequence is 12 residues long. The V gene's germline CDR1 is MNHNS and CDR2 SASEGT. V lost 4 bases and J 3 bases, leaving 6 bases between the germline ends. The CDR3 DNA sequence: TGTGCCAGCAGTGCGCTGTACACTGAAGCTTTCTTT. Translating it yields CASSALYTEAFF.

On this clone: This sample includes further DNA sequences coding for the same CDR3. The chain employs TRBV13 and TRBJ2-2; 7 bases align to TRBD2. Trimming cost V 3 bases and J 0 bases; bases outside gene matches: 1. CDR3 length: 15 amino acids. CDR1 is PRHDT, CDR2 FYEKMQ, per germline (reference sequence). The CDR3, as DNA: TGTGCCAGCAGCTTTACTAGCGCGAACACCGGGGAGCTGTTTTTT. Translating gives CASSFTSANTGELFF.

The V gene is TRBV4-2, the J gene TRBJ2-5; D is undetermined. The germline V gene has CDR1 LGHNA and CDR2 YNFKEQ. V lost 0 bases and J lost 3, with 2 bases in between. CDR3 length equals 12 residues. For the CDR3, the DNA is TGTGCCAGCAGCCAAGATAAAGAGACCCAGTACTTC. Residues: CASSQDKETQYF.

The V call is TRBV2, the J call TRBJ1-1; D might be TRBD1 (6 bases). The V and J ends lost 4 bases and 0 bases respectively, with 6 bases between them. The CDR3 covers 13 residues. The germline gives CDR1 SNHLY, CDR2 FYNNEI. The CDR3 DNA reads TGTGCCAGCAGTGGGACAGTGAACACTGAAGCTTTCTTT. Translated, it gives CASSGTVNTEAFF. The variable domain in full, completed from reference TRBV2 and TRBJ1-1, reads EPEVTQTPSHQVTQMGQEVILRCVPISNHLYFYWYRQILGQKVEFLVSFYNNEISEKSEIFDDQFSVERPDGSNFTLKIRSTKLEDSAMYFCASSGTVNTEAFFGQGTRLTVV.

The V call is TRBV5-1, the J call TRBJ1-1; no reliable D call. Between the trimmed V and J ends, which lost 0 bases and 3 bases, there was a span of 12 bases. The CDR3 has 15 amino acids. CDR1 and CDR2 from the germline V gene are SGHRS and YFSETQ. The CDR3 sequence is CASSLGGIRDTEAFF. The CDR3 coding sequence is TGCGCCAGCAGCTTGGGAGGGATAAGGGACACTGAAGCTTTCTTT.